Below, one T cell receptor (beta chain) is given with its context. Its target is not known. The CDR3 contains 14 residues. With 4 bases removed from V and 0 bases from J, the gap between germline ends came to 11 bases. CDR1 is SGHDT, CDR2 YYEEEE, per germline. The protocol was immunoSEQ multiplex PCR, while the TCRdb copy is restricted to in-frame clones and leaves out a portion. The table includes tens of thousands of clones, about four fifths detected once. The entry originates in a study of a mutant IDH1 vaccine in newly diagnosed glioma. At the level of the study: Vaccine dosing followed radiotherapy by 4-6 weeks, or accompanied temozolomide cycles. Treatment recipients were 62.5% male and about 40% female, and their mean age was 40.4 years. Antecedent treatment encompassed radiotherapy, temozolomide, or their combination; the majority received both.

Time point in this sample: week 11, during vaccination. Vaccination used 300 ug of mutant IDH1 20-mer peptide per dose, with topical imiquimod. The specimen was PBMCs, collected from a glioma patient whose treatment included an IDH1 peptide vaccine. The chain links TRBV5-6 to TRBJ2-7; the D gene is possibly TRBD1 (5 bases). This clonotype originated in a man aged 50-59 years with glioma. The CDR3 sequence: CASSPGRASYEQYF. CDR3 sequence (DNA): TGTGCCAGCAGCCCAGGCAGGGCCTCCTACGAGCAGTACTTC.